The T cell receptor (beta chain) under discussion was sequenced for a study of T cell responses to AZD1222 COVID-19 vaccine. Overall study results and limits: Clonal diversity was possibly underestimated; the donors were predominantly white British and more often female. Sampling captured repertoires only after the peak T cell response.

Regarding this clone: Antigen unknown.

This CDR3 has 17 amino acids. The V and J ends lost 0 bases and 3 bases, in that order; junction bases with no gene match: 6. Germline CDR1 and CDR2: LGHNA and YNFKEQ. Profiled with immunoSEQ multiplex PCR; TCRdb holds only in-frame clones, not every one. The sample records about 140,000 clones, 88% being singletons. The source material was peripheral blood, sampled 28 days after the second AZD1222 dose. The TCR sequence derives from an adult who received the AZD1222 COVID-19 vaccine. The V and J genes are TRBV4-2 and TRBJ2-5; TRBD2 agrees at 11 bases. CDR3 sequence reads: CASSQDPSLAGEETQYF. In DNA, the CDR3 is TGTGCCAGCAGCCAAGACCCCTCACTAGCGGGGGAAGAGACCCAGTACTTC.